A selection of T cell receptor beta chains follows, all from one sample in a study of shared T cell receptors in the human thymus. The protocol was immunoSEQ multiplex PCR, while the TCRdb copy is restricted to in-frame clones and leaves out a portion. Of hundreds of thousands of clones listed, approximately 87% are singletons. The sample was also linked to a second study, of human thymus T cells.

Material: thymocytes. These receptors all stem from a boy younger than two with a congenital heart defect. Both conserved end residues are trimmed from each CDR3.

V: TRBV27
J: TRBJ2-2
CDR3: ASSLVGRTNTGELF

V: TRBV7-8
J: TRBJ2-1
CDR3: ASSVGTPLVYEQF

V: TRBV20-1
J: TRBJ1-1
CDR3: SATGDTEAF

V: TRBV19
J: TRBJ1-2
CDR3: ASRGHMGYT

V: TRBV7-8
J: TRBJ2-7
CDR3: ASSHRDRGPEQY

V: TRBV10-1
J: TRBJ1-1
CDR3: AGGAGNTEAF

V: TRBV4-3
J: TRBJ1-2
CDR3: ASSQDLTANYGYT

V: TRBV5-4
J: TRBJ1-2
CDR3: ASSGRPRHAGYT

V: TRBV11-2
J: TRBJ2-3
CDR3: ASTPPSDTQY

V: TRBV7-9
J: TRBJ2-2
CDR3: ASSLNRGSTGELF

V: TRBV18
J: TRBJ2-2
CDR3: ASSPSNPGVGELF

V: TRBV28
J: TRBJ2-3
CDR3: ASTVASTDTQY

V: TRBV5-5
J: TRBJ2-7
CDR3: ASSSSRTSGRDEQY

V: TRBV19
J: TRBJ2-3
CDR3: ASKRGNRGADTQY

V: TRBV21-1
J: TRBJ2-1
CDR3: ASSLPYPGTSGTTSSYNEQF

V: TRBV9
J: TRBJ2-1
CDR3: ASSAGTSDNEQF

V: TRBV27
J: TRBJ2-7
CDR3: ASSLGRGDEQY

V: TRBV2
J: TRBJ2-5
CDR3: ASSEGAIAGGPQETQY

V: TRBV5-6
J: TRBJ1-1
CDR3: ASSCDRLNTEAF

V: TRBV5-4
J: TRBJ2-6
CDR3: ASTFSRQGTSGANVLT

V: TRBV4-1
J: TRBJ2-4
CDR3: ASSPRSGPSGSPAQNIQY

V: TRBV7-2
J: TRBJ2-7
CDR3: ASSLGGTSGRSLSEQY

V: TRBV28
J: TRBJ1-5
CDR3: ASSLQGGRYQPQH

V: TRBV11-3
J: TRBJ2-2
CDR3: ASASPAGEVGTGELF

V: TRBV5-1
J: TRBJ2-2
CDR3: ASSLQHRPRKNTGELF

V: TRBV6-1
J: TRBJ2-1
CDR3: ASSDESSGLGNEQF

V: TRBV27
J: TRBJ2-5
CDR3: ASSFTGQGETQY

V: TRBV4-1
J: TRBJ2-7
CDR3: ASSSGTSGYEQY

V: TRBV2
J: TRBJ2-3
CDR3: ASRGDKAYTDTQY

V: TRBV11-3
J: TRBJ2-7
CDR3: ASSRTGTSGRYEQY

V: TRBV5-4
J: TRBJ2-1
CDR3: ASTRGGSGHNEQF

V: TRBV11-3
J: TRBJ1-4
CDR3: ASSSRQGAGNEKLF

V: TRBV19
J: TRBJ1-4
CDR3: ASSAKGADYEKLF

V: TRBV5-6
J: TRBJ2-7
CDR3: ASSSDRGQNKTYEQY

V: TRBV7-6
J: TRBJ2-5
CDR3: ASSYGTAQETQY

V: TRBV6-5
J: TRBJ1-3
CDR3: ASSLSLGGSGNTIY

V: TRBV6-5
J: TRBJ2-7
CDR3: ASSPRQGYHEQY

V: TRBV7-9
J: TRBJ2-7
CDR3: ASSAGAYEQY

V: TRBV28
J: TRBJ1-4
CDR3: ASSAGATNEKLF

V: TRBV7-2
J: TRBJ2-3
CDR3: ASRTSRDRGTDTQY

V: TRBV6-5
J: TRBJ1-1
CDR3: ASSSPRGAEAF

V: TRBV27
J: TRBJ2-1
CDR3: ASRPGQGVNEQF

V: TRBV11-2
J: TRBJ2-7
CDR3: ASSSGAGGLSSYEQY

V: TRBV5-1
J: TRBJ2-7
CDR3: ASKGGQWYEQY

V: TRBV9
J: TRBJ2-7
CDR3: ASSSAGTGTYEQY

V: TRBV27
J: TRBJ1-5
CDR3: ASSPNRGGVNQPQH

V: TRBV6-4
J: TRBJ1-4
CDR3: ASTHPPPRGRGNEKLF

V: TRBV6-1
J: TRBJ1-3
CDR3: ACVGSSGNTIY

V: TRBV2
J: TRBJ2-1
CDR3: ASSEARAYNEQF

V: TRBV15
J: TRBJ2-7
CDR3: ATSRVQPGLAGARSSYEQY

V: TRBV4-1
J: TRBJ2-7
CDR3: ASSQPPTSGRAYEQY

V: TRBV27
J: TRBJ1-2
CDR3: ASREGTGEGLNGYT

V: TRBV5-4
J: TRBJ2-7
CDR3: ASSLVWEVHLPDYEQY

V: TRBV4-3
J: TRBJ2-1
CDR3: ASSPTFTVKAGWGEQF

V: TRBV5-6
J: TRBJ2-3
CDR3: ASSTLDTYTDTQY

V: TRBV10-3
J: TRBJ2-7
CDR3: AISGGTEPFSYEQY

V: TRBV18
J: TRBJ1-2
CDR3: ASSPGGGYGYT

V: TRBV5-8
J: TRBJ2-5
CDR3: ASSPGLAPPETQY

V: TRBV14
J: TRBJ2-1
CDR3: ASSSSGRASRYEQF

V: TRBV28
J: TRBJ2-3
CDR3: ATGLTREGRDNTDTQY